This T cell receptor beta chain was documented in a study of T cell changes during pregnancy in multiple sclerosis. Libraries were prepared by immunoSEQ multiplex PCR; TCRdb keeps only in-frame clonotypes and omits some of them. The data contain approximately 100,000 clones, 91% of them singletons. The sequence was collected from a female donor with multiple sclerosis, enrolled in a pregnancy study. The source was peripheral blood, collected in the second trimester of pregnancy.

The CDR3 bases are TGTGCCAGCAGTTTAACAGGGGATAGAGATCAGCCCCAGCATTTT. It yields the protein CASSLTGDRDQPQHF. This chain links TRBV28 with TRBJ1-5; TRBD1 matches 7 bases. Germline V gene data show CDR1 as MDHEN and CDR2 as SYDVKM. The CDR3 loop spans 15 amino acids. The ends lost 2 bases at V and 5 bases at J; junction bases unmatched: 6.